This T cell receptor beta chain was identified in a study of OX40 agonist ivuxolimab in advanced cancers. Overall study: Given to patients was ivuxolimab, an agonistic anti-OX40 (CD134) antibody. Partial responses, seen in three patients, involved one hepatocellular carcinoma and two cutaneous melanomas.

Trimming shortened V by 2 bases and J by 6 bases, and 19 bases separated the two germline ends. Germline loops: CDR1 SEHNR, CDR2 FQNEAQ (reference sequence). The CDR3 has 16 amino acids. Clones were read by immunoSEQ multiplex PCR, and TCRdb kept only the in-frame ones, dropping some. The profile shows about 46,000 clones, roughly 90% of them singletons. Specimen: CD4+ or CD8+ T cells sorted from blood, collected in a trial of the OX40 agonist ivuxolimab. The clonotype originates from an adult with an advanced solid tumor such as melanoma, head and neck, liver or kidney cancer. The chain combines TRBV7-9 with TRBJ1-1; D is ambiguous. This chain's CDR3 is CASSLPMGIGLPEAFF. DNA for the CDR3: TGTGCCAGCAGCTTACCGATGGGGATAGGCTTGCCTGAAGCTTTCTTT.